This entry is about one T cell receptor beta chain. Its antigen is not identified. Profiling relied on immunoSEQ multiplex PCR, and the TCRdb table lists in-frame clones only, not all of them. The sample shows fewer than 55,000 clones, roughly 78% of them seen only once. Trimming shortened V by 6 bases and J by 5 bases, and 11 bases separated the two germline ends. The V gene's germline CDR1 is SGHTA and CDR2 FQGTGA. This CDR3 is 13 amino acids long. The entry originates in a study of PD-1 blockade in classical Hodgkin lymphoma. Study information: Patients in the cohort were put on intravenous nivolumab, 3 mg/kg every 2 weeks. Findings of the study overall: Newly diagnosed patients had baseline TCR diversity that was reportedly lower than that of healthy donors.

Stated time point: cycle 4 day 1 (C4D1), after less than 7 weeks of nivolumab. Autologous stem cell transplantation was followed by relapse in every patient, and brentuximab vedotin exposure varied. The TCR originated in a human donor with classical Hodgkin lymphoma. The sequenced sample was peripheral blood mononuclear cells (PBMCs), obtained before the fourth cycle of nivolumab. The chain employs TRBV7-3 and TRBJ2-1, with D possibly being TRBD1 (5 bases). This CDR3 reads CASSRGQNNEQFF. The DNA for the CDR3 is TGTGCCAGCAGTCGTGGACAAAACAATGAGCAGTTCTTC.